The 26 T cell receptor beta chains below come from one sample, sequenced in a study of cytomegalovirus exposure and HLA in healthy donors. Vbeta (60) and Jbeta (13) primers were used in the PCR. The data were produced by immunoSEQ multiplex PCR, yet TCRdb's version contains in-frame clones alone and is incomplete. The repertoire consists of approximately 170,000 clones, with about 80% occurring once and the leading ten covering 1.5% to 1.7%. The sequenced sample consisted of PBMCs. Receptors originate from a man aged 35 to 55 in good health and CMV-seronegative.

The chain joins TRBV5-1 to TRBJ1-1, with D hard to call. The length of the CDR3 is 14 residues. Germline CDR1 reads SGHRS; CDR2 reads YFSETQ. The ends were cut back, 0 bases at V and 4 bases at J, with 10 bases in the middle. The CDR3 coding sequence is TGCGCCAGCAGCTTGGTAGGAGAGATCACTGAAGCTTTCTTT. Protein product: CASSLVGEITEAFF.

The J gene is TRBJ1-2, the V gene TRBV7-9; no definite D call. Per germline, CDR1 SEHNR and CDR2 FQNEAQ (reference sequence). Trimming took 5 bases from V and 5 from J, leaving 15 bases between them. The CDR3 is 14 residues long. CDR3 in DNA: TGTGCCAGCAGCGTCCGGGTGGCCCAATATGGCTACACCTTC. This gives the protein CASSVRVAQYGYTF.

CDR3: CASSVSSSGNTIYF. DNA for the CDR3: TGTGCCAGCAGCGTATCGAGCTCTGGAAACACCATATATTTT. This chain uses TRBV9 with TRBJ1-3; D not resolved. Germline V gene data show CDR1 as SGDLS and CDR2 as YYNGEE. The CDR3 loop spans 14 amino acids. Trimming cost V 1 base and J 0 bases, with 5 bases left between them.

The J gene is TRBJ2-1, the V gene TRBV11-2; 7 nucleotides agree with TRBD2. This CDR3 has 16 residues. Per the germline V gene, CDR1 is SGHAT and CDR2 is FQNNGV. The ends lost 4 bases at V and 5 bases at J; junction bases unmatched: 11. The CDR3 region is CASSSEGGVRDNEQFF. CDR3 nucleotide sequence: TGTGCCAGCAGCTCTGAGGGAGGGGTTAGGGACAATGAGCAGTTCTTC.

The chain joins TRBV28 to TRBJ2-3, with 7 bases fitting TRBD2. Germline loops: CDR1 MDHEN, CDR2 SYDVKM. This CDR3 spans 18 amino acids. V was clipped by 0 bases and J by 2 bases; unmatched bases: 11. The CDR3, as DNA: TGTGCCAGCAGTTTATGGGGGGTTGGAGCGGGGTCCACAGATACGCAGTATTTT. It translates to CASSLWGVGAGSTDTQYF.

The chain couples TRBV9 to TRBJ1-2, with D hard to call. The germline V gene encodes CDR1 SGDLS and CDR2 YYNGEE. The CDR3 is 14 residues long. V lost 0 bases and J 2 bases, leaving 8 bases between the germline ends. CDR3 sequence: CASSVGALNYGYTF. CDR3 DNA: TGTGCCAGCAGCGTAGGCGCCCTCAACTATGGCTACACCTTC.

This chain joins TRBV12-2 and TRBJ2-1; TRBD2 is the table's D call, not checked against the DNA. TRBV12-2 is reported as a pseudogene. This CDR3 contains 18 residues. Here the CDR3 DNA reads TGTGCAAGTCGGCTAGCGGGAGGACGGCGAGTTTCCTACAATGAGCAGTTCTTC. Protein: CASRLAGGRRVSYNEQFF.

This clone has just a few counts. The chain is built from TRBV6-5 and TRBJ2-1, with unresolved D. The CDR3 spans 15 residues. V was cut by 7 bases and J by 6 bases, with 19 bases left in between. Per germline, CDR1 MNHEY and CDR2 SVGAGI. In DNA, the CDR3 is TGTGCCAGCACCGTCCCCCGCACAGCAGGCAATGAGCAGTTCTTC. Amino acids: CASTVPRTAGNEQFF.

This sequence joins TRBV19 and TRBJ2-7; D ambiguous. The germline CDR1 and CDR2 sequences are LNHDA and SQIVND (reference sequence). V lost 3 bases to trimming and J lost 0 bases, with 12 bases between them. The CDR3 runs 15 residues. The CDR3 loop is CASSMVERSSYEQYF. CDR3 in DNA: TGTGCCAGTAGTATGGTGGAACGGAGCTCCTACGAGCAGTACTTC.

This clone appeared once. This chain uses TRBV14 with TRBJ1-1; no clear D gene. Germline CDR1 reads SGHDN; CDR2 reads FVKESK. The V gene lost 5 bases and the J gene lost 10 bases, with 17 bases spanning the gap. The CDR3 length is 13 residues. The CDR3 loop reads CASSYGRGMGAFF. The CDR3 region has the DNA TGTGCCAGCAGCTACGGACGGGGAATGGGAGCTTTCTTT.

V and J are TRBV6-6 and TRBJ1-1; tentatively, D is TRBD1 (5 bases). The V gene lost 6 bases and the J gene lost 7 bases, with 18 bases spanning the gap. The germline V gene has CDR1 MNHNY and CDR2 SVGAGI (reference sequence). The CDR3 totals 14 residues. DNA for the CDR3: TGTGCCAGCAGCAGAAGGGCGGGGGGGGGTGAAGCTTTCTTT. Residues: CASSRRAGGGEAFF.

This chain connects TRBV27 to TRBJ2-1; the match to TRBD2 covers 15 bases. Germline V lookup: CDR1 MNHEY, CDR2 SMNVEV (reference sequence). The CDR3 length is 18 residues. After removal of 6 bases from V and 7 bases from J, the junction contained 13 bases not matched to a gene. CDR3 bases: TGTGCCAGCAGGGGGGACTGGGGACTAGCGGGAGGAAGAAATGAGCAGTTCTTC. The encoded protein is CASRGDWGLAGGRNEQFF.

This clone was counted once. J is TRBJ2-1 and V is TRBV10-1; no clear D. The V end lost 6 bases, the J end lost 9 bases, and 9 bases lay between the germline ends. Germline lookup yields CDR1 WNHNN and CDR2 SYGVQD (reference sequence). The CDR3 covers 11 residues. The CDR3 spells CASSLSCEQFF. In DNA form, the CDR3 reads TGCGCCAGCAGCCTTTCTTGTGAGCAGTTCTTC.

This clone was detected a few times. This chain joins TRBV5-1 and TRBJ1-1; 9 positions match TRBD1. Germline assignment: CDR1 SGHRS and CDR2 YFSETQ. J gave up 7 bases and V 1 base, and 5 bases lay outside the gene matches. The CDR3 loop spans 14 amino acids. The CDR3 here is CASSLTGGDYEAFF. The CDR3, as DNA: TGCGCCAGCAGCTTGACAGGGGGCGACTATGAAGCTTTCTTT. The full variable domain, with the rest looked up from reference TRBV5-1 and TRBJ1-1, is KAGVTQTPRYLIKTRGQQVTLSCSPISGHRSVSWYQQTPGQGLQFLFEYFSETQRNKGNFPGRFSGRQFSNSRSEMNVSTLELGDSALYLCASSLTGGDYEAFFGQGTRLTVV.

The V and J genes are TRBV19 and TRBJ2-2, with D hard to call. CDR3 length: 15 residues. V shed 5 bases and J shed 6 bases, with 16 bases lying between them. Per the germline V gene, CDR1 is LNHDA and CDR2 is SQIVND (reference sequence). The CDR3 DNA reads TGTGCCAGTAGTGTGACTGTTAATAAAGCCGGGGAGCTGTTTTTT. This translates into CASSVTVNKAGELFF. Looking up the rest from reference TRBV19 and TRBJ2-2 gives the full variable domain: DGGITQSPKYLFRKEGQNVTLSCEQNLNHDAMYWYRQDPGQGLRLIYYSQIVNDFQKGDIAEGYSVSREKKESFPLTVTSAQKNPTAFYLCASSVTVNKAGELFFGEGSRLTVL.

The CDR3 loop reads CASSLRQGGNYEQYF. The CDR3 nucleotides are TGTGCCAGCAGCCTGAGACAGGGAGGAAACTACGAGCAGTACTTC. The V gene is TRBV6-5, the J gene TRBJ2-7; D is perhaps TRBD1 (7 bases). Per the germline V gene, CDR1 is MNHEY and CDR2 is SVGAGI. Trimming removed 6 bases at V and 3 bases at J, with 18 bases between. The CDR3 is made up of 15 amino acids.

J is TRBJ1-2 and V is TRBV19; maybe TRBD1 (6 bases). This CDR3 region has 13 residues. Germline V CDR1 and CDR2: LNHDA, SQIVND (reference sequence). Deletions cut 7 bases from V and 1 base from J, with 10 bases between. The CDR3 sequence: CASTDRSNYGYTF. The CDR3 coding sequence is TGTGCCAGTACCGACAGGAGTAACTATGGCTACACCTTC.

This clone was seen just once. The chain joins TRBV27 to TRBJ2-1, with D maybe TRBD2 (6 bases). V was trimmed by 4 bases and J by 5 bases, leaving 15 bases between them. The V gene's germline CDR1 is MNHEY and CDR2 SMNVEV (reference sequence). The CDR3 is 15 amino acids. This CDR3 reads CASSWTGRGNNEQFF. In nucleotides, the CDR3 is TGTGCCAGCAGTTGGACTGGGCGCGGGAACAATGAGCAGTTCTTC.

This chain uses TRBV5-4 with TRBJ1-1, with 7 bases that match TRBD1. V lost 0 bases and J lost 4; bases outside the gene matches: 3. The CDR3 loop spans 14 amino acids. Germline values: CDR1 SGHNT, CDR2 YYREEE (reference sequence). The CDR3 DNA follows: TGTGCCAGCAGCTTGGGACAGGGCGGCACTGAAGCTTTCTTT. The encoded protein is CASSLGQGGTEAFF.

This chain uses TRBV9 with TRBJ2-3; TRBD2 matches at 14 bases. Looked up from germline, CDR1 is SGDLS and CDR2 is YYNGEE. J lost 0 bases, V lost 3 bases, and 6 bases had no gene match. This CDR3 is 18 amino acids long. CDR3 sequence: CASSEGLAGVGSTDTQYF. For the CDR3, the DNA is TGTGCCAGCAGCGAGGGACTAGCGGGAGTGGGAAGCACAGATACGCAGTATTTT.

The chain employs TRBV4-1 and TRBJ2-7; the D gene is possibly TRBD2 (6 bases). This CDR3 has 15 amino acids. Trimming left V 4 bases short and J 1 base short, with 14 bases between. Germline V gene sequence: CDR1 MGHRA, CDR2 YSYEKL. CDR3 DNA: TGCGCCAGCAGCCTGGCTAGCGAGGGATCCTACGAGCAGTACTTC. This translates into CASSLASEGSYEQYF.

The chain combines TRBV30 with TRBJ1-3; a weak D match, TRBD1 (6 bases). V lost 5 bases and J lost 3, with 14 bases in between. This CDR3 has 14 amino acids. Germline V gene data show CDR1 as GTSNPN and CDR2 as SVGIG (reference sequence). The CDR3 DNA reads TGTGCCTGGGGGGGCTGGTGGAGTGGAAACACCATATATTTT. Translated, it gives CAWGGWWSGNTIYF.

This chain uses TRBV25-1 with TRBJ2-3; D perhaps matches TRBD1 (5 bases). The V end lost 5 bases, the J end lost 8 bases, and 14 bases lay between the germline ends. In germline, CDR1 is MGHDK, CDR2 SYGVNS. The CDR3 runs 13 residues. CDR3 region: CASSTRIRVTQYF. In DNA form, the CDR3 reads TGTGCCAGCAGTACGCGGATCAGGGTTACGCAGTATTTT. The full variable domain, with the rest looked up from reference TRBV25-1 and TRBJ2-3, is EADIYQTPRYLVIGTGKKITLECSQTMGHDKMYWYQQDPGMELHLIHYSYGVNSTEKGDLSSESTVSRIRTEHFPLTLESARPSHTSQYLCASSTRIRVTQYFGPGTRLTVL.

J is TRBJ2-7 and V is TRBV7-9, with a possible D match to TRBD1 (5 bases). CDR1 is SEHNR and CDR2 is FQNEAQ in the germline V gene (reference sequence). V was cut by 4 bases and J by 4 bases, with 14 bases left in between. This CDR3 has 14 residues. CDR3 loop: CASSSLEDKYEQYF. For the CDR3, the DNA is TGTGCCAGCAGCTCCCTCGAGGACAAGTACGAGCAGTACTTC.

The rearrangement uses TRBV15 and TRBJ2-2; TRBD2 might be the D (7 bases). V was trimmed by 0 bases and J by 4 bases, leaving 12 bases between them. There are 16 residues in the CDR3. The germline gives CDR1 LNHNV, CDR2 YYDKDF (reference sequence). The CDR3 protein is CATSRDAGAGTGELFF. The CDR3 bases are TGTGCCACCAGCAGAGATGCGGGGGCGGGCACCGGGGAGCTGTTTTTT.

V is TRBV6-6 and J is TRBJ2-6; TRBD1 matches at 8 bases. The CDR3 is 16 amino acids. J gave up 2 bases and V 6 bases, and 6 bases lay outside the gene matches. The germline gives CDR1 MNHNY, CDR2 SVGAGI (reference sequence). The CDR3 spells CASRPRTGTGANVLTF. CDR3 sequence (DNA): TGTGCCAGCAGACCCCGGACAGGGACTGGGGCCAACGTCCTGACTTTC.